This T cell receptor (beta chain) comes out of a study of cytomegalovirus exposure and HLA in healthy donors. Study-level results: The authors judged a highly shared variant cluster likely a sequencing artifact.

The study ran its PCR with 60 Vbeta and 13 Jbeta primers. The protocol was immunoSEQ multiplex PCR, while the TCRdb copy is restricted to in-frame clones and leaves out a portion. The sample holds roughly 160,000 clones; about 80% are singletons and the top ten take about 4.8%. To note about this clone: Its antigen is still unknown.

With 4 bases clipped from V and 1 base from J, the junction kept 4 bases outside the gene matches. Germline assignment: CDR1 SGHNT and CDR2 YYREEE (reference sequence). This CDR3 region has 16 residues. This sequence originates from a man under 40 in good health and CMV-seronegative. This chain uses TRBV5-4 with TRBJ2-5; 13 bases align to TRBD2. What was sequenced was PBMCs. The CDR3 nucleotides are TGTGCCAGCAGCCCACGGACTAGCGGGGGCCAAGAGACCCAGTACTTC. Its protein product is CASSPRTSGGQETQYF.